The 12 T cell receptor beta chains reported below all come from one sample, sequenced in a study of blood T cells in healthy people across ages. The authors ran a second PCR of roughly 6 to 12 cycles using a sample-barcoded 5' primer and a J-beta primer mix. TCRdb independently ran MiXCR on the 5' RACE reads; one entry per CDR3 protein. The sample carries fewer than 1,000,000 distinct CDR3 sequences, about 42% recorded once. The specimen was blood. These receptors came from a man older than 75 in good health.

Worth noting for this clonotype: A read error may explain this, as a much larger clone is one base away. The chain couples TRBV5-1 to TRBJ2-2; possibly TRBD1 for D (6 bases). The CDR3 spans 13 residues. With 7 bases removed from V and 4 bases from J, the gap between germline ends came to 11 bases. Germline assignment: CDR1 SGHRS and CDR2 YFSETQ. CDR3 in amino acids: CASGRDTTGELFF. In DNA form, the CDR3 reads TGCGCCAGCGGACGGGACACCACCGGGGAGCTGTTTTTT.

CDR3 loop: CATSDYLRVTQETQYF. The CDR3 nucleotides read TGTGCCACCAGTGATTACCTCAGGGTCACTCAAGAGACCCAGTACTTC. The chain uses TRBV24-1 and TRBJ2-5; D is perhaps TRBD1 (5 bases). Trimming left V 2 bases short and J 2 bases short, with 14 bases between. CDR3 length: 16 amino acids. Germline V gene lookup returns CDR1 KGHDR and CDR2 SFDVKD.

This clonotype was recorded once. J is TRBJ1-2 and V is TRBV11-3, with 8 nucleotides matching TRBD1. V trimming: 4 bases; J trimming: 4 bases; junction bases outside the gene matches: 8. The length of the CDR3 is 15 residues. Germline assignment: CDR1 SGHNT and CDR2 YENEEA. The CDR3 reads CASSSGQGGTYGYTF. CDR3 coding DNA: TGTGCCAGCAGCTCCGGACAGGGCGGCACCTATGGCTACACCTTC. The variable domain in full, with the rest retrieved from reference TRBV11-3 and TRBJ1-2, is EAGVVQSPRYKIIEKKQPVAFWCNPISGHNTLYWYLQNLGQGPELLIRYENEEAVDDSQLPKDRFSAERLKGVDSTLKIQPAELGDSAVYLCASSSGQGGTYGYTFGSGTRLTVV.

A few counts support this clonotype. This rearrangement joins TRBV28 to TRBJ2-5; tentative D call: TRBD1 (5 bases). The germline gives CDR1 MDHEN, CDR2 SYDVKM. V lost 1 base to trimming and J lost 5 bases, with 11 bases between them. This CDR3 is 14 amino acids long. The CDR3 here is CASSLSPGWETQYF. The CDR3 nucleotides read TGTGCCAGCAGTTTATCCCCAGGGTGGGAGACCCAGTACTTC.

This clonotype has at least ten counts. The chain joins TRBV28 to TRBJ2-7, with 11 bases aligning to TRBD2. CDR3 length: 15 residues. After removal of 5 bases from V and 5 bases from J, the junction contained 8 bases not matched to a gene. CDR1 is MDHEN, CDR2 SYDVKM, per germline. The CDR3 protein is CASSGRGSGRDEQYF. Written as DNA, the CDR3 is TGTGCCAGCAGTGGCCGAGGTAGCGGGAGGGACGAGCAGTACTTC. The whole variable domain, filled in from reference TRBV28 and TRBJ2-7, reads DVKVTQSSRYLVKRTGEKVFLECVQDMDHENMFWYRQDPGLGLRLIYFSYDVKMKEKGDIPEGYSVSREKKERFSLILESASTNQTSMYLCASSGRGSGRDEQYFGPGTRLTVT.

The chain links TRBV28 to TRBJ2-6; 9 bases match TRBD1. The V and J ends lost 2 bases and 2 bases, in that order; junction bases with no gene match: 10. The CDR3 has 19 amino acids. CDR1 is MDHEN, CDR2 SYDVKM, per germline. CDR3 sequence: CASSLGAGTGFPGANVLTF. The CDR3 nucleotides read TGTGCCAGCAGTTTAGGTGCCGGGACAGGGTTCCCTGGGGCCAACGTCCTGACTTTC. Filled out from reference TRBV28 and TRBJ2-6, the complete variable domain reads DVKVTQSSRYLVKRTGEKVFLECVQDMDHENMFWYRQDPGLGLRLIYFSYDVKMKEKGDIPEGYSVSREKKERFSLILESASTNQTSMYLCASSLGAGTGFPGANVLTFGAGSRLTVL.

The V and J genes are TRBV6-5 and TRBJ1-6; TRBD1 might be the D (5 bases). The V gene lost 2 bases and the J gene lost 8 bases, with 7 bases spanning the gap. Looked up from germline, CDR1 is MNHEY and CDR2 is SVGAGI. This CDR3 contains 13 residues. In DNA form, the CDR3 reads TGTGCCAGCAGTTACGGCAGGGATTCACCCCTCCACTTT. Its protein is CASSYGRDSPLHF.

This clonotype has only a few counts. The J gene is TRBJ2-7, the V gene TRBV7-2, with 13 nucleotides matching TRBD2. Germline CDR1 reads SGHTA; CDR2 reads FQGNSA. V shed 4 bases, J shed 7 bases, and the junction held 7 bases outside the gene matches. The CDR3 spans 15 residues. CDR3 residues: CASSSGLAGEDEQYF. The CDR3 DNA is TGTGCCAGCAGCTCTGGACTAGCGGGAGAGGATGAGCAGTACTTC.

In this sample, this clonotype turned up once. CDR3 protein: CASSFRGGGAYGYTF. The DNA of the CDR3 is TGTGCCAGCAGCTTCCGGGGCGGGGGCGCCTATGGCTACACCTTC. The rearrangement links TRBV7-2 to TRBJ1-2; a weak D match, TRBD1 (6 bases). V was pared by 3 bases and J by 4 bases, with 15 bases between. There are 15 residues in the CDR3. From germline, CDR1 is SGHTA and CDR2 FQGNSA.

The chain recombines TRBV5-6 with TRBJ2-7, with D possibly matching TRBD1 (6 bases). The CDR3 consists of 15 residues. Trimming cost V 2 bases and J 2 bases, with 14 bases left between them. Per the germline V gene, CDR1 is SGHDT and CDR2 is YYEEEE. The CDR3 DNA reads as TGTGCCAGCAGCTTCAGCCCCACAGGGACCTACGAGCAGTACTTC. Translating it yields CASSFSPTGTYEQYF.

The chain combines TRBV20-1 with TRBJ2-7, with 11 bases identical to TRBD2. This CDR3 is 16 amino acids long. V lost 3 bases and J lost 2; bases outside the gene matches: 9. CDR1 is DFQATT and CDR2 is SNEGSKA in the germline V gene (reference sequence). Here the CDR3 DNA reads TGCAGTGCTAGCCGACTCGGGACTAGCGGCGCCTACGAGCAGTACTTC. It specifies CSASRLGTSGAYEQYF.

The rearrangement links TRBV5-1 to TRBJ2-1; a possible D gene is TRBD2 (6 bases). V gave up 5 bases and J gave up 7 bases, with 25 bases separating them. The CDR3 is made up of 17 amino acids. Germline CDR1 SGHRS, CDR2 YFSETQ. The CDR3: CASRNTAGMNGKNEQFF. The CDR3 bases are TGCGCCAGCAGAAACACGGCGGGGATGAACGGGAAGAATGAGCAGTTCTTC.